Listed here are 15 T cell receptor beta chains from one sample, sequenced in a study of OX40 agonist ivuxolimab in advanced cancers. Clones were read by immunoSEQ multiplex PCR, and TCRdb kept only the in-frame ones, dropping some. The sample lists 52,000 or so clones; over 90% were seen once. This specimen was CD4+ or CD8+ T cells sorted from blood, taken in a trial of the OX40 agonist ivuxolimab. The receptors derive from an adult with an advanced solid tumor such as melanoma, head and neck, liver or kidney cancer.

The chain couples TRBV4-3 to TRBJ2-7, with 9 bases identical to TRBD2. Germline V lookup: CDR1 LGHNA, CDR2 YSLEER. The CDR3 contains 17 residues. Losses at the gene ends were 1 base for V and 7 bases for J; bases not matched to a gene: 14. In DNA form, the CDR3 reads TGCGCCAGCAGCCAAGGGTTTGGCGGGAGGGCCGGAGAAGAGCAGTACTTC. This codes for CASSQGFGGRAGEEQYF.

The chain combines TRBV27 with TRBJ2-3; D uncertain. This CDR3 is 16 amino acids long. The V gene lost 5 bases and the J gene lost 3 bases, with 18 bases spanning the gap. Germline assignment: CDR1 MNHEY and CDR2 SMNVEV (reference sequence). The CDR3 region is CASSPLPLGPTDTQYF. In DNA form, the CDR3 reads TGTGCCAGCAGTCCCCTCCCCCTAGGACCTACAGATACGCAGTATTTT.

The CDR3 nucleotides read TGTGCCAGCGGCCAACGGGAACGGGACCCGGGAGCGGAGACCCAGTACTTC. The encoded protein is CASGQRERDPGAETQYF. The chain uses TRBV7-6 and TRBJ2-5, with D perhaps TRBD2 (6 bases). CDR1 is SGHVS, CDR2 FNYEAQ, per germline. Trimming cost V 8 bases and J 5 bases, with 27 bases left between them. The CDR3 consists of 17 residues.

V gene TRBV7-8 combines with J gene TRBJ1-2; D is possibly TRBD1 (6 bases). The CDR3 is 17 amino acids. Germline V gene lookup returns CDR1 SGHVS and CDR2 FQNEAQ. Trimming took off 4 bases at V and 5 bases at J, with 23 bases between the two ends. CDR3: CASSSSRTVYRGYGYTF. The CDR3 DNA reads as TGTGCCAGCAGCTCCTCCCGGACAGTCTATCGGGGATATGGCTACACCTTC. The complete variable domain, with remaining parts taken from reference TRBV7-8 and TRBJ1-2, reads GAGVSQSPRYKVAKRGQDVALRCDPISGHVSLFWYQQALGQGPEFLTYFQNEAQLDKSGLPSDRFFAERPEGSVSTLKIQRTQQEDSAVYLCASSSSRTVYRGYGYTFGSGTRLTVV.

V usage is TRBV5-4 and J usage is TRBJ2-7, with 8 nucleotides matching TRBD2. The CDR3 is made up of 12 amino acids. V trimming: 4 bases; J trimming: 4 bases; junction bases outside the gene matches: 1. CDR1 and CDR2 from the germline V gene are SGHNT and YYREEE (reference sequence). CDR3 in DNA: TGTGCCAGCAGCGCTAGCGGGTACGAGCAGTACTTC. Its translation is CASSASGYEQYF.

The chain couples TRBV6-5 to TRBJ1-6; TRBD1 matches 7 bases. This CDR3 has 15 amino acids. Trimming cost V 8 bases and J 5 bases; bases outside gene matches: 9. The germline gives CDR1 MNHEY, CDR2 SVGAGI. In nucleotides, the CDR3 is TGTGCCAGCGGGCCGACAGGGACAAATAATTCACCCCTCCACTTT. It translates to CASGPTGTNNSPLHF.

This clone was observed a single time. V and J are TRBV28 and TRBJ1-4; TRBD1 matches 9 bases. V lost 2 bases, J lost 6 bases, and 10 bases stayed unmatched. This CDR3 contains 17 residues. From germline, CDR1 is MDHEN and CDR2 SYDVKM. The CDR3 DNA sequence: TGTGCCAGCAGTTTAATCGTTGGTGGGACAGGGCATGAAAAACTGTTTTTT. Its protein product is CASSLIVGGTGHEKLFF.

The chain joins TRBV10-3 to TRBJ1-2; D is perhaps TRBD1 (6 bases). This CDR3 has 16 amino acids. Between the trimmed V and J ends, which lost 4 bases and 3 bases, there was a span of 18 bases. Germline-derived CDR1 and CDR2 are ENHRY and SYGVKD. CDR3: CAISVSDQGLHYGYTF. The CDR3 DNA reads as TGTGCCATCAGTGTAAGTGACCAGGGGCTGCACTATGGCTACACCTTC.

The genes are TRBV19 and TRBJ2-3, with 14 bases fitting TRBD2. The CDR3 runs to 17 residues. The V segment lost 1 base and the J segment 2 bases; nucleotides outside the gene matches: 2. The germline gives CDR1 LNHDA, CDR2 SQIVND (reference sequence). This CDR3 reads CASSIGLAGGITDTQYF. For the CDR3, the DNA is TGTGCCAGTAGTATAGGACTAGCGGGAGGGATCACAGATACGCAGTATTTT.

The V call is TRBV19, the J call TRBJ2-2; 13 positions agree with TRBD2. This CDR3 spans 15 amino acids. Trimming at V came to 5 bases and at J to 6 bases, leaving 3 bases not matched to a gene. CDR1 is LNHDA, CDR2 SQIVND, per germline (reference sequence). In DNA form, the CDR3 reads TGTGCCAGTAGTGTGGGACTAGCGGGACCCGGGGAGCTGTTTTTT. This translates into CASSVGLAGPGELFF. The entire variable domain, with the rest obtained from reference TRBV19 and TRBJ2-2, is as follows: DGGITQSPKYLFRKEGQNVTLSCEQNLNHDAMYWYRQDPGQGLRLIYYSQIVNDFQKGDIAEGYSVSREKKESFPLTVTSAQKNPTAFYLCASSVGLAGPGELFFGEGSRLTVL.

This chain connects TRBV2 to TRBJ1-1; D is possibly TRBD1 (5 bases). Per germline, CDR1 SNHLY and CDR2 FYNNEI. V was cut by 2 bases and J by 0 bases, with 16 bases left in between. The CDR3 sequence is 17 residues long. The CDR3: CASSETRAAVMNTEAFF. CDR3 DNA sequence: TGTGCCAGCAGTGAAACCAGGGCAGCCGTGATGAACACTGAAGCTTTCTTT.

The chain joins TRBV7-2 to TRBJ1-2, with 9 bases identical to TRBD1. Trimming cost V 4 bases and J 6 bases; bases outside gene matches: 12. CDR1 is SGHTA, CDR2 FQGNSA, per germline. The CDR3 loop spans 16 amino acids. The CDR3 loop reads CASSSTGGTSYDGYTF. The CDR3, as DNA: TGTGCCAGCAGCTCCACAGGGGGCACGTCCTACGATGGCTACACCTTC.

The chain carries TRBV5-1 and TRBJ2-3, with no clear D. Germline V gives CDR1 SGHRS, CDR2 YFSETQ. The V gene lost 0 bases and the J gene lost 5 bases, with 16 bases spanning the gap. The CDR3 runs to 16 residues. The CDR3 is CASSLEVGLVGDTQYF. CDR3 coding DNA: TGCGCCAGCAGCTTGGAAGTGGGCTTGGTGGGAGATACGCAGTATTTT.

The chain combines TRBV29-1 with TRBJ2-4; D may be TRBD1 (5 bases). CDR3 length equals 13 residues. V lost 5 bases and J 4 bases, leaving 12 bases between the germline ends. CDR1 is SQVTM, CDR2 ANQGSEA, per germline. The CDR3 spells CSVWGSWKNIQYF. CDR3 nucleotides: TGCAGCGTTTGGGGCAGTTGGAAAAACATTCAGTACTTC.

This chain connects TRBV2 to TRBJ2-7; the D call may be TRBD1 or TRBD2 (5 bases each). Deletions cut 10 bases from V and 2 bases from J, with 15 bases between. Germline CDR1 and CDR2: SNHLY and FYNNEI. The CDR3 extends over 13 amino acids. The CDR3 nucleotides are TGTGCCACCAACACTGGGGGACCCTACGAGCAGTACTTC. This sequence encodes CATNTGGPYEQYF.